The clone carrying this T cell receptor (beta chain) was observed a single time. Antigen unknown. Cells designated naive CD8 were CD45RO-negative and were positively selected for CCR7, with terminally differentiated effector memory CD45RA+ cells excluded. This specimen comes from a study of shared clonotypes between healthy human individuals. Study observations and caveats: Despite large depth, sorted-subset datasets appeared incompletely sequenced. Generation probabilities were higher for clonotypes shared across all four sorted-subset donors than for unshared ones.

Sorted subsets were amplified in replicate PCRs using 200 ng DNA, some 31,000 T cell genomes. Clones were read by immunoSEQ multiplex PCR, and TCRdb kept only the in-frame ones, dropping some. The profile shows about 820,000 clones, about 92% of them singletons. Sequencing was done on a sample of naive CD8+ T cells sorted from blood. The receptor was isolated from a man in his thirties or forties in good health.

The CDR3 sequence: CSVTSGMGYEQYF. For the CDR3, the DNA is TGCAGCGTTACTAGCGGGATGGGTTACGAGCAGTACTTC. The V and J genes are TRBV29-1 and TRBJ2-7; 10 nucleotides agree with TRBD2. This CDR3 has 13 residues. In germline, CDR1 is SQVTM, CDR2 ANQGSEA. The V segment lost 5 bases and the J segment 4 bases; nucleotides outside the gene matches: 5.